The rows below give T cell receptor beta chains drawn from one sample of a study of identical twins. TCRdb reprocessed the 5' RACE reads via MiXCR and lists one record per CDR3 protein. The top ten hold 40% of the sample, which has about 190,000 distinct CDR3 sequences, roughly 15% seen once. The sample also formed part of further work on T cells expressing NK-cell markers.

Sequencing input: CD8+ T cells sorted from blood. The receptors here all came from a young woman in good health. Each CDR3 is given with its conserved first and last residue.

CASRGGAVTFGAQYF,TRBJ2-5,TRBV6-1
CASSKTSGYNEQFF,TRBJ2-1,TRBV7-8
CASSSGDTETQYF,TRBJ2-5,TRBV5-5
CASRDSGDQPQHF,TRBJ1-5,TRBV10-3
CASSLVGAGHVYEQFF,TRBJ2-1,TRBV7-9
CASSYTKSSYEQYF,TRBJ2-7,TRBV27
CASSLTGGEYNEQFF,TRBJ2-1,TRBV27
CASSSRQGSAYNEQFF,TRBJ2-1,TRBV5-1
CASPNPAEQFF,TRBJ2-1,TRBV7-9
CASSLILQGEAFF,TRBJ1-1,TRBV12-3/TRBV12-4
CASSFPGYEQYF,TRBJ2-7,TRBV7-9
CASSLGVSETQYF,TRBJ2-5,TRBV12-3/TRBV12-4